The 20 T cell receptor beta chains given below trace back to one sample, sequenced in a study of control samples from healthy donors and cancer patients. Measured with immunoSEQ multiplex PCR; TCRdb has only the in-frame clones, and not every one. The profile shows 160,000 or so clones, roughly 94% of them singletons. The sample taken for sequencing was PBMCs. The receptor source for this set is a man aged 55 to 69 with colorectal cancer.

The chain recombines TRBV18 with TRBJ2-2; maybe TRBD2 (6 bases). Germline-derived CDR1 and CDR2 are KGHSH and LQKENI. The CDR3 consists of 16 residues. V was pared by 2 bases and J by 1 base, with 11 bases between. CDR3 nucleotides: TGTGCCAGCTCACCAGGAGGGGCCAAGAACACCGGGGAGCTGTTTTTT. Translating it yields CASSPGGAKNTGELFF.

This clone was seen only once. The V and J genes are TRBV29-1 and TRBJ1-3; D is uncertain. V was shortened by 4 bases and J by 3 bases, with 7 bases between the two germline ends. This CDR3 has 12 amino acids. Germline CDR1 and CDR2: SQVTM and ANQGSEA. The CDR3 is CSVVGDGNTIYF. The CDR3 DNA follows: TGCAGCGTTGTAGGCGATGGAAACACCATATATTTT.

V is TRBV7-2 and J is TRBJ2-7; 10 bases map to TRBD2. CDR1 and CDR2 (germline): SGHTA, FQGNSA. The CDR3 length is 15 residues. With 2 bases clipped from V and 7 bases from J, the junction kept 8 bases outside the gene matches. The CDR3 DNA sequence: TGTGCCAGCAGCTTAATGGTTAGCGGGGGGTGGGAGCAGTACTTC. This codes for CASSLMVSGGWEQYF.

The rearrangement joins TRBV2 to TRBJ1-4, with D uncertain. This CDR3 region has 17 residues. CDR1 and CDR2 from the germline V gene are SNHLY and FYNNEI. V was shortened by 6 bases and J by 7 bases, with 24 bases between the two germline ends. The chain's CDR3 is CASSLGFLARSSEKLFF. CDR3 bases: TGTGCCAGCAGCCTTGGTTTCCTGGCACGCTCTAGTGAAAAACTGTTTTTT.

Comments on this clone: At one boundary the junction diverges from the germline segment, which might be a read error. The V gene is TRBV20-1, the J gene TRBJ1-2; D not certain. The germline V gene encodes CDR1 DFQATT and CDR2 SNEGSKA (reference sequence). The CDR3 covers 10 residues. CDR3: CSAKREALLF. CDR3 bases: TGCAGTGCTAAGAGGGAGGCCCTCTTATTC.

This sequence joins TRBV19 and TRBJ2-1; 10 bases align to TRBD2. The CDR3 is 18 amino acids. The V segment lost 4 bases and the J segment 0 bases; nucleotides outside the gene matches: 9. Looked up from germline, CDR1 is LNHDA and CDR2 is SQIVND (reference sequence). The CDR3 region has the DNA TGTGCCAGTAGTAGGTCTAGCGGGGGAACTAACTCCTACAATGAGCAGTTCTTC. Protein: CASSRSSGGTNSYNEQFF.

CDR3 region: CASSPRDGGNQPQHF. CDR3 bases: TGTGCCAGTAGCCCTCGGGACGGGGGCAATCAGCCCCAGCATTTT. The gene calls are TRBV19 and TRBJ1-5, with D perhaps TRBD1 (5 bases). Deletions cut 6 bases from V and 2 bases from J, with 14 bases between. Germline V CDR1 and CDR2: LNHDA, SQIVND (reference sequence). CDR3 length: 15 amino acids.

The chain is built from TRBV5-6 and TRBJ2-3, with D unresolved. Germline CDR1 is SGHDT and CDR2 is YYEEEE. The CDR3 sequence is 14 residues long. V was trimmed by 0 bases and J by 7 bases, leaving 12 bases between them. The CDR3 spells CASSLGNQPHTQYF. CDR3 coding DNA: TGTGCCAGCAGCTTGGGTAATCAACCTCATACGCAGTATTTT.

The chain recombines TRBV19 with TRBJ1-3; no reliable D call. The CDR3 consists of 15 residues. Germline V lookup: CDR1 LNHDA, CDR2 SQIVND (reference sequence). Trimming shortened V by 5 bases and J by 0 bases, and 11 bases separated the two germline ends. For the CDR3, the DNA is TGTGCCAGTAGTTCCTATGGGAGCTCTGGAAACACCATATATTTT. This translates into CASSSYGSSGNTIYF. Drawing the rest from reference TRBV19 and TRBJ1-3, the complete variable domain is DGGITQSPKYLFRKEGQNVTLSCEQNLNHDAMYWYRQDPGQGLRLIYYSQIVNDFQKGDIAEGYSVSREKKESFPLTVTSAQKNPTAFYLCASSSYGSSGNTIYFGEGSWLTVV.

This clone was detected once. The genes are TRBV11-3 and TRBJ2-1, with a possible D match to TRBD2 (7 bases). V lost 5 bases to trimming and J lost 9 bases, with 14 bases between them. CDR1 and CDR2 (germline): SGHNT, YENEEA. The CDR3 sequence is 13 residues long. CDR3 coding DNA: TGTGCCAGCAGCCCTCGGGGGGCCAGTGAGCAGTTCTTC. Amino acids: CASSPRGASEQFF. Using reference TRBV11-3 and TRBJ2-1 for the parts outside the CDR3, the full variable domain is EAGVVQSPRYKIIEKKQPVAFWCNPISGHNTLYWYLQNLGQGPELLIRYENEEAVDDSQLPKDRFSAERLKGVDSTLKIQPAELGDSAVYLCASSPRGASEQFFGPGTRLTVL.

V is TRBV10-1 and J is TRBJ2-5; 9 bases fit TRBD2. The CDR3 runs 17 residues. V was pared by 2 bases and J by 0 bases, with 7 bases of the junction left unmatched. Germline lookup yields CDR1 WNHNN and CDR2 SYGVQD (reference sequence). DNA of the CDR3: TGCGCCAGCAGTGAGGGGCTAGCGGGGACGTACCAAGAGACCCAGTACTTC. Its protein is CASSEGLAGTYQETQYF.

The V call is TRBV9, the J call TRBJ1-1, with 7 bases aligning to TRBD1. The germline V gene encodes CDR1 SGDLS and CDR2 YYNGEE. V shed 2 bases and J 6 bases; nucleotides not matched to a gene: 10. CDR3 length: 15 residues. The CDR3 here is CASSVSTGPVPEAFF. Written as DNA, the CDR3 is TGTGCCAGCAGCGTCTCGACAGGGCCGGTCCCTGAAGCTTTCTTT.

The chain uses TRBV5-5 and TRBJ2-1; no clear D gene. The V end lost 0 bases, the J end lost 7 bases, and 11 bases lay between the germline ends. The length of the CDR3 is 14 residues. The germline V gene encodes CDR1 SGHKS and CDR2 YYEKEE (reference sequence). The CDR3 nucleotides are TGTGCCAGCAGCTTGGCCCACCTGCCTAATGAGCAGTTCTTC. Encoded protein: CASSLAHLPNEQFF. Full variable domain (outside the CDR3, taken from reference TRBV5-5 and TRBJ2-1): DAGVTQSPTHLIKTRGQQVTLRCSPISGHKSVSWYQQVLGQGPQFIFQYYEKEERGRGNFPDRFSARQFPNYSSELNVNALLLGDSALYLCASSLAHLPNEQFFGPGTRLTVL.

This chain links TRBV6-6 with TRBJ1-3; D remains unclear. Trimming stripped 8 bases from V and 0 bases from J, with 14 bases between. Germline V gene data show CDR1 as MNHNY and CDR2 as SVGAGI (reference sequence). This CDR3 has 15 residues. The CDR3 spells CASGRLQDSGNTIYF. For the CDR3, the DNA is TGTGCCAGCGGCCGTCTTCAAGACTCTGGAAACACCATATATTTT.

The rearrangement uses TRBV10-3 and TRBJ2-3, with D uncertain. This CDR3 is 13 amino acids long. Germline V lookup: CDR1 ENHRY, CDR2 SYGVKD. V gave up 4 bases and J gave up 2 bases, with 7 bases separating them. The CDR3 reads CAISGSLTDTQYF. The CDR3 DNA sequence: TGTGCCATCAGTGGTTCCCTCACAGATACGCAGTATTTT.

V is TRBV2 and J is TRBJ1-2; unclear D gene. V dropped 3 bases and J dropped 5 bases, with 10 bases sitting between them. The CDR3 has 13 amino acids. Germline V gene sequence: CDR1 SNHLY, CDR2 FYNNEI. CDR3 protein: CASSEIGSYGYTF. CDR3 coding DNA: TGTGCCAGCAGTGAGATAGGGAGTTATGGCTACACCTTC.

The chain employs TRBV9 and TRBJ2-3; 15 bases are shared with TRBD2. The germline V gene has CDR1 SGDLS and CDR2 YYNGEE. The ends lost 4 bases at V and 4 bases at J; junction bases unmatched: 4. This CDR3 comprises 16 residues. The CDR3 spells CASSRTSGGAADTQYF. CDR3 DNA sequence: TGTGCCAGCAGCAGGACTAGCGGGGGGGCCGCAGATACGCAGTATTTT.

This clone showed up just a few times. This chain uses TRBV19 with TRBJ2-7; the D gene is possibly TRBD1 (6 bases). V was trimmed by 5 bases and J by 2 bases, leaving 16 bases between them. This CDR3 comprises 15 residues. Germline CDR1 reads LNHDA; CDR2 reads SQIVND (reference sequence). This chain's CDR3 is CASSPRQGSTYEQYF. In nucleotides, the CDR3 is TGTGCCAGTAGTCCTCGCCAGGGGAGTACCTACGAGCAGTACTTC.

V usage is TRBV5-1 and J usage is TRBJ2-3, with TRBD2 matching over 7 bases. Unmatched junction bases numbered 6, after V lost 0 bases and J lost 2 bases. Per germline, CDR1 SGHRS and CDR2 YFSETQ. The CDR3 is 16 residues long. CDR3 DNA sequence: TGCGCCAGCAGCTTGGATGGGACTACTAACACAGATACGCAGTATTTT. Its protein is CASSLDGTTNTDTQYF. Full variable domain (rest looked up from reference TRBV5-1 and TRBJ2-3): KAGVTQTPRYLIKTRGQQVTLSCSPISGHRSVSWYQQTPGQGLQFLFEYFSETQRNKGNFPGRFSGRQFSNSRSEMNVSTLELGDSALYLCASSLDGTTNTDTQYFGPGTRLTVL.

The V gene is TRBV24-1, the J gene TRBJ2-3; 7 bases map to TRBD1. The CDR3 loop spans 15 amino acids. V lost 5 bases, J lost 1 base, and 5 bases stayed unmatched. Germline CDR1 and CDR2: KGHDR and SFDVKD. The CDR3 is CATSVRQGGTDTQYF. DNA of the CDR3: TGTGCCACCAGTGTGAGACAGGGTGGCACAGATACGCAGTATTTT.